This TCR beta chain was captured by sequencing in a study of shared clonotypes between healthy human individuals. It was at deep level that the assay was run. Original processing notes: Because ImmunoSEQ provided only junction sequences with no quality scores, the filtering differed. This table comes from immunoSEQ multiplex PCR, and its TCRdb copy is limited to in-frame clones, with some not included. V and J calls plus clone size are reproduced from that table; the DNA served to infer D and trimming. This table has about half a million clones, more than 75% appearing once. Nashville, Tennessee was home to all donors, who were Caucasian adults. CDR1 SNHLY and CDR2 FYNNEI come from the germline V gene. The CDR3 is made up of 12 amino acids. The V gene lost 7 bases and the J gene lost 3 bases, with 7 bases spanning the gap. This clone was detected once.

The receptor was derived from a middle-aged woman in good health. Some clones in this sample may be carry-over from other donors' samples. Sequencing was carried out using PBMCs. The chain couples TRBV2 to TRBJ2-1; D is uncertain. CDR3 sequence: CASTSIYNEQFF. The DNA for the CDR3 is TGTGCCAGCACATCCATCTACAATGAGCAGTTCTTC. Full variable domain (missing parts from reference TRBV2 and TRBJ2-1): EPEVTQTPSHQVTQMGQEVILRCVPISNHLYFYWYRQILGQKVEFLVSFYNNEISEKSEIFDDQFSVERPDGSNFTLKIRSTKLEDSAMYFCASTSIYNEQFFGPGTRLTVL.